This T cell receptor (beta chain) originates from a study of cytomegalovirus exposure and HLA in healthy donors. Between the trimmed V and J ends, which lost 7 bases and 8 bases, there was a span of 21 bases. The CDR3 length is 15 residues. Germline loops: CDR1 SGHNT, CDR2 YENEEA. Study-wide points: Association of roughly 17,000 TCR beta sequences with HLA alleles was found at 0.05 false discovery rate in a later analysis. According to an earlier analysis, most TCR beta V segments yielded productive rearrangements about 87% or about 30% of the time. Overall, approximately 150 TCR beta chains were annotated as cytomegalovirus-associated.

PCR was performed using 60 Vbeta and 13 Jbeta primers. Sequencing was performed with immunoSEQ multiplex PCR; in TCRdb, only in-frame clones are kept and a portion is missing. The sample has 90,000 to 120,000 clones; over 65% are singletons. A remark on this clone: The antigen is undetermined.

This TCR was recovered from a woman between 40 and 55 years old in good health and CMV-seropositive. Source material: PBMCs. The V gene is TRBV11-3, the J gene TRBJ1-3, with D perhaps TRBD1 (6 bases). The CDR3 spells CASTRGTGRVDTIYF. The CDR3 nucleotides are TGTGCCAGCACCAGAGGTACAGGGCGAGTGGACACCATATATTTT.